Presented here are 17 T cell receptor beta chains from one specimen sequenced in a study of T cell changes during pregnancy in multiple sclerosis (dated by TCRdb to the late 2010s). The library was obtained by the immunoSEQ multiplex PCR assay. Not all clones reach the TCRdb copy of this immuneACCESS table, which keeps in-frame sequences only. Checked studies attribute under half of the gap to unresolved V genes and leave the rest unexplained. For this sample there are some 35,000 clones; around nine tenths appear just once. The top ten hold around 0.76% of the sample. Here the sequenced sample was CD4+ T cells from peripheral blood mononuclear cells, taken after pregnancy. The receptors here all came from a female donor in good health, enrolled as a control in a pregnancy study.

This chain uses TRBV5-1 with TRBJ1-1; TRBD1 matches 8 bases. This CDR3 is built from 15 residues. With V trimmed by 2 bases and J by 3 bases, 6 bases remained unmatched. Germline loops: CDR1 SGHRS, CDR2 YFSETQ. The DNA for the CDR3 is TGCGCCAGCAGCTTACGCCCGGGACAGGACACTGAAGCTTTCTTT. This sequence encodes CASSLRPGQDTEAFF.

This clone has just one count. The rearrangement links TRBV7-9 to TRBJ2-3, with D unclear. Trimming removed 0 bases from V and 2 bases from J, with 6 bases in between. The CDR3 has 14 amino acids. Per the germline V gene, CDR1 is SEHNR and CDR2 is FQNEAQ (reference sequence). This CDR3 reads CASSLAGHTDTQYF. CDR3 nucleotides: TGTGCCAGCAGCTTAGCCGGTCACACAGATACGCAGTATTTT.

The rearrangement joins TRBV30 to TRBJ2-3, with 8 bases matching TRBD1. The CDR3 has 15 amino acids. CDR1 and CDR2 (germline): GTSNPN, SVGIG (reference sequence). Trimming removed 3 bases from V and 1 base from J; junction bases left unmatched: 6. The CDR3 region has the DNA TGTGCCTGGAGCTCAGGGGGCGAGGGCACAGATACGCAGTATTTT. Translated: CAWSSGGEGTDTQYF.

This chain connects TRBV6-6 to TRBJ2-2, with TRBD1 identical over 8 bases. The CDR3 runs to 15 residues. CDR1 MNHNY and CDR2 SVGAGI come from the germline V gene (reference sequence). J was trimmed by 4 bases and V by 6 bases; bases with no gene match: 7. Here the CDR3 reads CASSPDRVSTGELFF. The CDR3, as DNA: TGTGCCAGCAGCCCGGACAGGGTGTCCACCGGGGAGCTGTTTTTT.

This clone appeared once. The gene calls are TRBV19 and TRBJ2-7, with TRBD1 matching over 8 bases. The V and J ends lost 5 bases and 6 bases, in that order; junction bases with no gene match: 9. Germline values: CDR1 LNHDA, CDR2 SQIVND (reference sequence). The CDR3 extends over 14 amino acids. The CDR3 loop reads CASSPRQGAREQYF. The CDR3 nucleotides are TGTGCCAGTAGTCCGCGGCAGGGGGCGCGCGAGCAGTACTTC.

This clone appeared a few times. This sequence joins TRBV29-1 and TRBJ1-1; 7 bases fit TRBD1. V shed 3 bases and J 6 bases; nucleotides not matched to a gene: 7. This CDR3 spans 13 amino acids. Germline V gene sequence: CDR1 SQVTM, CDR2 ANQGSEA. The CDR3 region is CSVDNGGGSEAFF. In nucleotides, the CDR3 is TGCAGCGTTGATAACGGAGGGGGCTCTGAAGCTTTCTTT. Looking up the rest from reference TRBV29-1 and TRBJ1-1 gives the full variable domain: SAVISQKPSRDICQRGTSLTIQCQVDSQVTMMFWYRQQPGQSLTLIATANQGSEATYESGFVIDKFPISRPNLTFSTLTVSNMSPEDSSIYLCSVDNGGGSEAFFGQGTRLTVV.

The chain carries TRBV6-5 and TRBJ2-7; D is uncertain. The CDR3 sequence is 14 residues long. V was trimmed by 7 bases and J by 0 bases, leaving 13 bases between them. Per germline, CDR1 MNHEY and CDR2 SVGAGI. CDR3 amino acids: CASTDLSSSYEQYF. The CDR3, as DNA: TGTGCCAGCACCGATCTCAGTTCCTCCTACGAGCAGTACTTC.

V and J are TRBV4-1 and TRBJ2-5; 7 bases agree with TRBD1. Trimming cost V 4 bases and J 2 bases; bases outside gene matches: 4. The CDR3 extends over 14 amino acids. Germline CDR1 and CDR2: MGHRA and YSYEKL. CDR3 coding DNA: TGCGCCAGCAGCCCGAGGACAGGTCAAGAGACCCAGTACTTC. Amino acids: CASSPRTGQETQYF.

The rearrangement links TRBV11-2 to TRBJ1-6, with D possibly TRBD1 on 5 matching bases. Trimming stripped 1 base from V and 7 bases from J, with 14 bases between. CDR3 length equals 16 residues. Germline V CDR1 and CDR2: SGHAT, FQNNGV. This CDR3 is CASSLAGVGGNSPLHF. CDR3 coding DNA: TGTGCCAGCAGCTTAGCGGGTGTGGGGGGGAATTCACCCCTCCACTTT.

The gene calls are TRBV19 and TRBJ1-1; D not resolved. The V end lost 5 bases, the J end lost 1 base, and 8 bases lay between the germline ends. Germline assignment: CDR1 LNHDA and CDR2 SQIVND (reference sequence). The CDR3 loop spans 13 amino acids. CDR3 coding DNA: TGTGCCAGTAGTGAGAGCCAGAACACTGAAGCTTTCTTT. It specifies CASSESQNTEAFF. The full variable domain, in which reference TRBV19 and TRBJ1-1 provide the parts outside the CDR3, is DGGITQSPKYLFRKEGQNVTLSCEQNLNHDAMYWYRQDPGQGLRLIYYSQIVNDFQKGDIAEGYSVSREKKESFPLTVTSAQKNPTAFYLCASSESQNTEAFFGQGTRLTVV.

The chain links TRBV28 to TRBJ2-3; perhaps TRBD2 as D (6 bases). V shed 8 bases and J shed 7 bases, with 19 bases lying between them. Germline-derived CDR1 and CDR2 are MDHEN and SYDVKM. The CDR3 extends over 14 amino acids. This chain's CDR3 is CASDGGHKINTQYF. The CDR3 DNA follows: TGTGCCAGCGACGGAGGGCATAAAATAAATACGCAGTATTTT.

V usage is TRBV28 and J usage is TRBJ1-1, with no clear D. The V gene's germline CDR1 is MDHEN and CDR2 SYDVKM. The V and J ends lost 6 bases and 2 bases respectively, with 25 bases between them. The CDR3 totals 18 residues. The CDR3 coding sequence is TGTGCCAGCAGACTTTCCACAGTAAGATCCAGGTTCAACACTGAAGCTTTCTTT. Translating gives CASRLSTVRSRFNTEAFF. Full variable domain (outside the CDR3, taken from reference TRBV28 and TRBJ1-1): DVKVTQSSRYLVKRTGEKVFLECVQDMDHENMFWYRQDPGLGLRLIYFSYDVKMKEKGDIPEGYSVSREKKERFSLILESASTNQTSMYLCASRLSTVRSRFNTEAFFGQGTRLTVV.

The chain recombines TRBV5-1 with TRBJ2-7; 11 bases are a match to TRBD1. The trim removed 4 bases at V and 3 bases at J, leaving 6 bases unmatched. Germline V gene data show CDR1 as SGHRS and CDR2 as YFSETQ. CDR3 length: 15 residues. CDR3 in amino acids: CASSDGQGASYEQYF. In DNA, the CDR3 is TGCGCCAGCAGCGACGGACAGGGGGCGAGCTACGAGCAGTACTTC.

This clone was observed a single time. The CDR3 coding sequence is TGCAGCGCTGGTGCCGGGACAGAGATGAACACTGAAGCTTTCTTT. It codes for CSAGAGTEMNTEAFF. This chain uses TRBV29-1 with TRBJ1-1, with 7 bases fitting TRBD1. This CDR3 region has 15 residues. V was clipped by 7 bases and J by 0 bases; unmatched bases: 11. Looked up from germline, CDR1 is SQVTM and CDR2 is ANQGSEA.

CDR3 sequence reads: CASRGGADTGELFF. The DNA of the CDR3 is TGCGCCAGTCGCGGAGGGGCGGACACCGGGGAGCTGTTTTTT. The chain employs TRBV10-1 and TRBJ2-2; D is perhaps TRBD2 (6 bases). The germline V and J ends were trimmed by 9 bases and 3 bases, with 14 bases remaining between them. CDR3 size: 14 residues. Germline lookup yields CDR1 WNHNN and CDR2 SYGVQD (reference sequence).

V usage is TRBV18 and J usage is TRBJ1-1; tentatively, D is TRBD1 (5 bases). The germline CDR1 and CDR2 sequences are KGHSH and LQKENI. Between the trimmed V and J ends, which lost 6 bases and 11 bases, there was a span of 19 bases. This CDR3 has 13 amino acids. CDR3 in amino acids: CASSQREGQAAFF. CDR3 nucleotide sequence: TGTGCCAGCTCCCAAAGGGAGGGGCAGGCGGCTTTCTTT.

The rearrangement joins TRBV9 to TRBJ2-3; D is undetermined. With 0 bases removed from V and 0 bases from J, the gap between germline ends came to 5 bases. Germline V lookup: CDR1 SGDLS, CDR2 YYNGEE. CDR3 length equals 14 residues. This chain's CDR3 is CASSVDSSTDTQYF. For the CDR3, the DNA is TGTGCCAGCAGCGTAGACAGTAGCACAGATACGCAGTATTTT.